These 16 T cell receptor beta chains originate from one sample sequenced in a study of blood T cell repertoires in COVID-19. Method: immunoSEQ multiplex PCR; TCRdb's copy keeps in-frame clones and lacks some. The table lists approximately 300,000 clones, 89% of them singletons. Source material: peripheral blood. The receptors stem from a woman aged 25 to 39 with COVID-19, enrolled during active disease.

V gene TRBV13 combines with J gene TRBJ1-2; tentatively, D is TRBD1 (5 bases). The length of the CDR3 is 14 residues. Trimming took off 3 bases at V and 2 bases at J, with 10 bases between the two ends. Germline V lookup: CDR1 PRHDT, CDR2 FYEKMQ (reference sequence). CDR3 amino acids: CASSLEGLNYGYTF. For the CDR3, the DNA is TGTGCCAGCAGCTTGGAGGGACTCAACTATGGCTACACCTTC. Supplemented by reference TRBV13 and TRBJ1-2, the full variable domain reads AAGVIQSPRHLIKEKRETATLKCYPIPRHDTVYWYQQGPGQDPQFLISFYEKMQSDKGSIPDRFSAQQFSDYHSELNMSSLELGDSALYFCASSLEGLNYGYTFGSGTRLTVV.

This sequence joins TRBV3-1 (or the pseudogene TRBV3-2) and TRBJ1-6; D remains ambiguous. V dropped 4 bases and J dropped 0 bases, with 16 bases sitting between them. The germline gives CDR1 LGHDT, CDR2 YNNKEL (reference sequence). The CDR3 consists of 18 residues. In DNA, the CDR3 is TGTGCCAGCAGCCCCCGTCCCCGTGGCAGCTCCTATAATTCACCCCTCCACTTT. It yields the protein CASSPRPRGSSYNSPLHF.

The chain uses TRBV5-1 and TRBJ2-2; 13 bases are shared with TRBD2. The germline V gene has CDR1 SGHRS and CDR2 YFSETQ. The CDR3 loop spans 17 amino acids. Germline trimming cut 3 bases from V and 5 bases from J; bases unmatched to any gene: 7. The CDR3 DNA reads TGCGCCAGCAGCTCGGGACTAGCGGGGACGATTACCGGGGAGCTGTTTTTT. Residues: CASSSGLAGTITGELFF.

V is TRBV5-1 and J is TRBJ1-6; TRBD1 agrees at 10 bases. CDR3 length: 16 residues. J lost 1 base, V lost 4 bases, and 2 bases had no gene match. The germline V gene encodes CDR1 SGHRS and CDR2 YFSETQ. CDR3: CASSRTGGSYNSPLHF. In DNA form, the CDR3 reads TGCGCCAGCAGCAGGACAGGGGGGTCCTATAATTCACCCCTCCACTTT.

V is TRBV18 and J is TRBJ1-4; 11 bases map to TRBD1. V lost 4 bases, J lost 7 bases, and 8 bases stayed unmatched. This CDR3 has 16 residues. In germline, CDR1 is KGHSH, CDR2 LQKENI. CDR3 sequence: CASSLTSGTGGEKLFF. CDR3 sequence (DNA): TGTGCCAGCTCACTGACATCCGGGACAGGGGGTGAAAAACTGTTTTTT.

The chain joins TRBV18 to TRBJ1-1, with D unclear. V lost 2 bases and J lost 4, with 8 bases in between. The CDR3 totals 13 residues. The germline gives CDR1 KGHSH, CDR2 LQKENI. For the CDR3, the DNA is TGTGCCAGCTCACCAGATTTGAGCACTGAAGCTTTCTTT. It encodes CASSPDLSTEAFF.

In DNA, the CDR3 is TGTGCCAGCAACATAGACAGACAAATTTATGGCTACACCTTC. This encodes CASNIDRQIYGYTF. This rearrangement joins TRBV6-5 to TRBJ1-2; tentatively, D is TRBD1 (5 bases). CDR1 is MNHEY and CDR2 is SVGAGI in the germline V gene. This CDR3 comprises 14 residues. Trimming removed 7 bases at V and 5 bases at J, with 17 bases between.

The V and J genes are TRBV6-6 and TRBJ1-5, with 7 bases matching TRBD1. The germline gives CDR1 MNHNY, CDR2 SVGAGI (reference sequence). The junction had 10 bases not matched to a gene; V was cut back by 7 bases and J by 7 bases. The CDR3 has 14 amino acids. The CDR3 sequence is CASNTQGMGQPQHF. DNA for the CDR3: TGTGCCAGCAATACACAGGGGATGGGGCAGCCCCAGCATTTT.

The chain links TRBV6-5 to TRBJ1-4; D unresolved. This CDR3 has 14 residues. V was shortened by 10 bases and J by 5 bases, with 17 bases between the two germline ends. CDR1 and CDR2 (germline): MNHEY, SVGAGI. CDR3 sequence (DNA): TGTGCCATAGGACTTTTGCGGACGAATGAAAAACTGTTTTTT. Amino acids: CAIGLLRTNEKLFF.

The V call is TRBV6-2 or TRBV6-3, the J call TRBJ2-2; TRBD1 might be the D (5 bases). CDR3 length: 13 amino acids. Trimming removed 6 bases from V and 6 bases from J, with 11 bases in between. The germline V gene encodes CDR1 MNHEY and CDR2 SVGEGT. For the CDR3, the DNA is TGTGCCAGCAGCGCTCAGGGCGCCGGGGAGCTGTTTTTT. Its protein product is CASSAQGAGELFF.

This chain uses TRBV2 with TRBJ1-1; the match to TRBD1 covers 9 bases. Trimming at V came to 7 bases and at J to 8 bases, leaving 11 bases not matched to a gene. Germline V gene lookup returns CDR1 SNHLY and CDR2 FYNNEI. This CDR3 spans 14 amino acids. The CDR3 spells CASIGTGRPLEAFF. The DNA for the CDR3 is TGTGCCAGCATTGGGACAGGGCGCCCCTTGGAAGCTTTCTTT. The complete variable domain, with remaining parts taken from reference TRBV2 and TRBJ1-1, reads EPEVTQTPSHQVTQMGQEVILRCVPISNHLYFYWYRQILGQKVEFLVSFYNNEISEKSEIFDDQFSVERPDGSNFTLKIRSTKLEDSAMYFCASIGTGRPLEAFFGQGTRLTVV.

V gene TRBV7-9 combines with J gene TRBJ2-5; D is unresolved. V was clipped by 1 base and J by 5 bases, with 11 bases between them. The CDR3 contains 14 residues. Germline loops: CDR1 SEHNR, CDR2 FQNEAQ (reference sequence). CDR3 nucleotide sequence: TGTGCCAGCAGCTTAGGGGTAGCAGTCGAGACCCAGTACTTC. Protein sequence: CASSLGVAVETQYF.

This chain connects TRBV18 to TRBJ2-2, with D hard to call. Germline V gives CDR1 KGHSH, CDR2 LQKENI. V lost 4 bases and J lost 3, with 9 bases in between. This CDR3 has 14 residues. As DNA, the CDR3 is TGTGCCAGCTCACTTAGCCCTGACACCGGGGAGCTGTTTTTT. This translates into CASSLSPDTGELFF.

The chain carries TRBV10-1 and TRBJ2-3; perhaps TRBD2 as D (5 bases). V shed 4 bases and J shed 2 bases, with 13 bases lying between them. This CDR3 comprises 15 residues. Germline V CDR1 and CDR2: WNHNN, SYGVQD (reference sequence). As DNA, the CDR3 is TGCGCCAGCAGTGCGCACGGGGTTACCACAGATACGCAGTATTTT. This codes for CASSAHGVTTDTQYF.

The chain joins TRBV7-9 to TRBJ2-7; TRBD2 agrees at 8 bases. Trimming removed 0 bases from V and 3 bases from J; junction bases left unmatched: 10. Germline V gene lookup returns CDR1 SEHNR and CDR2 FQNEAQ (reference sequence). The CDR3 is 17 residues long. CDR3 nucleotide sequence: TGTGCCAGCAGCTTAGCGGATTCGGCGGGGGGATACTACGAGCAGTACTTC. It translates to CASSLADSAGGYYEQYF.

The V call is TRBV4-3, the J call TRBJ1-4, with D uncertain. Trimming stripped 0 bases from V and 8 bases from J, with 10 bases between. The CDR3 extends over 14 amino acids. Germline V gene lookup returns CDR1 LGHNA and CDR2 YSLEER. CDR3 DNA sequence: TGCGCCAGCAGCCAAGATCAGGTTGGAGAAAAACTGTTTTTT. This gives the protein CASSQDQVGEKLFF.